The source of this TCR beta chain is a study of CXCR3-negative and CXCR3-positive naive CD8 T cells. Details on this clonotype: Its antigen is undetermined.

The authors gated naive CD8+ T cells as CD45RO-CCR7+CD27+CD95-. The CDR3 is 14 residues long. CDR1 and CDR2 from the germline V gene are MDHEN and SYDVKM. The study made its TRB cDNA libraries by 5' RACE, adding UMI labels. Using the 5' RACE reads, TCRdb records one entry per CDR3 protein without DNA. Found here are some 150,000 distinct CDR3 sequences; the top ten clones hold roughly 0.27%. Overall study findings and caveats: CXCR3-positive naive cells had TRB CDR3s that were more hydrophobic than CXCR3-negative naive cells had. Once cells were cryopreserved, CXCR3 expression went down partly, and most assays used fresh PBMCs.

The V and J genes are TRBV28 and TRBJ2-1; TCRdb's assignment of TRBD1 cannot be checked, as there is no DNA. The clonotype comes from a human donor in good health. Some clones in this sample may be carry-over from other donors' samples. Sequencing used naive CXCR3+ CD8+ T cells from blood. Specified subset: CD45RO-CCR7+CD27+CD95- naive CD8+ T cells expressing CXCR3 (TNR3+). CDR3 sequence reads: CASSFGGTYNEQFF.